This T cell receptor beta chain stems from a study of blood T cell repertoires in COVID-19 (dated by TCRdb to about 2020). Context from the whole study: Samples from collaborators originated in the United States, Italy and Spain and spanned both the acute and convalescent phases of COVID-19. The prospective study material was composed of cDNA or gDNA derived from T cells, B-cell-depleted T cells, or PBMCs. Deeply sampled blood TCRbeta repertoires from subjects exposed to, actively infected with, or recovered from COVID-19 were included in the dataset. A freely available public database, intended as a resource for researchers studying the immune response to SARS-CoV-2, is where the repertoires were released. The samples were drawn from the first 160 participants of the ongoing ImmuneRACE study and from roughly 1,300 subjects provided by 6 global collaborators. Sample metadata almost always included a de-identified subject ID, COVID-19 status, age in years and sex. Where available, HLA class I and class II types were taken from metadata supplied by the sample provider and were not determined by assay-based typing.

A remark on this clone: Its antigen target is currently unknown. Base qualities are not at hand, and no much larger clone is one base apart.

Summary of the overall study and its limitations: The amount of clinical and demographic metadata varied by source and participant and was provided uncurated.

One collaborating source in Seattle enrolled patients while the patients were actively infected and followed the patients over time throughout the course of disease. Collaborating institutions collected whole blood in K2EDTA tubes following their own protocols. For TCRbeta analysis, collaborator samples were shipped as frozen whole blood, as isolated PBMCs, or as DNA extracted from either sample type. The immunoSEQ Assay, a bias-controlled multiplex PCR, was used to amplify TCRbeta CDR3 regions from genomic DNA. Per the authors' processing: The number of nucleated cells in each sample was estimated by amplification of reference gene primers within the assay. Sequence reads were collapsed and filtered to measure the absolute abundance of every unique TCRbeta CDR3 rearrangement. Productive Simpson clonality was computed per sample as the square root of Simpson's diversity index over productive rearrangements. TCRdb holds this immuneACCESS table with in-frame rearrangements only. Some clones are missing; in checked studies, unresolved V genes explain under half, and the rest has no known cause. V, J and clone size were drawn from that table, and D and trimming were deduced from the DNA. In this sample the table shows 250,000 or so clones, approximately 90% of which occur a single time. Of the sample, 2.7% is held by the ten largest clones.

Sequenced input: peripheral blood. This receptor was taken from a man younger than 40 with COVID-19, enrolled during active disease.

CDR3 reads: CASSFEGNTQYF. The DNA sequence reads TGTGCCAGCAGCTTTGAGGGAAATACGCAGTATTTT. The rearrangement combines TRBV11-2 with TRBJ2-3; TRBD2 could be the D gene, as 5 bases match. The CDR3 runs 12 residues from the cysteine to the phenylalanine. Only the CDR3 part of the read is kept: 36 bases, read in frame from the first base. The germline V gene specifies SGHAT as CDR1 and FQNNGV as CDR2. V sheds 3 bases and J sheds 7 bases, leaving 8 bases between their ends.